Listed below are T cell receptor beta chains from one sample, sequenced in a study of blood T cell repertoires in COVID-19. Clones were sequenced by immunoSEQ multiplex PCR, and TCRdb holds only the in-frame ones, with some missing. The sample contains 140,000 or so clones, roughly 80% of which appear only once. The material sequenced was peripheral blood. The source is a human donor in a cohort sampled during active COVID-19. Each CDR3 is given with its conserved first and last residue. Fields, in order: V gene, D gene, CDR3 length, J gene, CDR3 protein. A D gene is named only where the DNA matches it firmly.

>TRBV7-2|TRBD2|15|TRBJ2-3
CASSLEAGVADTQYF
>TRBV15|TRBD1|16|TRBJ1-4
CATSGRFQGDNEKLFF
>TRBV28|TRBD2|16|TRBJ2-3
CASSRTSGGGTDTQYF
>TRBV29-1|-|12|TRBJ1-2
CSVQVEGAGYTF
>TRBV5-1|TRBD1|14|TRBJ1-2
CASSLGGQGYGYTF
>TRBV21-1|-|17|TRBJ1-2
CASSKGHLFLANYGYTF
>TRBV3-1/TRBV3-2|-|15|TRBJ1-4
CASSQSAGAPEKLFF
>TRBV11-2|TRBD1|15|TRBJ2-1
CASNSPGQGAHEQFF
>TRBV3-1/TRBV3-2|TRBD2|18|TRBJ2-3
CASSQETFRLAGDVTQYF
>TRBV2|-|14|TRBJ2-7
CASRLQGDSYEQYF
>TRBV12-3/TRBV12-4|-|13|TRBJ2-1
CASSLWFNSEQFF
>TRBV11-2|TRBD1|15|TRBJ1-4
CASSLGDRDTEKLFF
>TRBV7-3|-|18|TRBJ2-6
CASSLQGRPLSGANVLTF
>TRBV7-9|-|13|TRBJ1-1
CASSLGTAREAFF
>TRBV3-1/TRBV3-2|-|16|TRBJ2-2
CASSPTLPTNTGELFF
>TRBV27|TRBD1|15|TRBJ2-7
CASSLSGQVGYEQYF
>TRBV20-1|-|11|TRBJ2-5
CSASSGETQYF
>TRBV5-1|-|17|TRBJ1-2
CASSLGAANRANYGYTF
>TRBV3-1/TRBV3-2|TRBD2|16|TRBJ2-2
CASSLRLAGGPGELFF
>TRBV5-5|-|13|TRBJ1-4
CASSRTENEKLFF
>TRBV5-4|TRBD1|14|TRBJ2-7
CASSLGQGVDEQYF
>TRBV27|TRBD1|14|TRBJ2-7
CASRRGQGSYEQYF